These 29 T cell receptor beta chains were all obtained from the same sample, sequenced in a study of T-cell memory formation after mild COVID-19. MiXCR, applied by TCRdb to the 5' RACE reads, yields one record per CDR3 protein. The sample records fewer than 400,000 distinct CDR3 sequences, approximately 16% being singletons. The sequenced sample was PBMCs or a T cell subset sorted from them (not recorded which). The receptors come from a man between 18 and 35 years old who had mild COVID-19 (a few samples of this study predate the infection). Cell type and time point are not known.

This clonotype was counted only a few times. CDR3 nucleotides: TGCGCCAGCAGCTCCTTCTCGGCGGTTGCTGAAGCTTTCTTT. This gives the protein CASSSFSAVAEAFF. The V gene is TRBV5-1, the J gene TRBJ1-1; no clear D gene. CDR3 size: 14 residues. The V end lost 3 bases, the J end lost 6 bases, and 15 bases lay between the germline ends. Per the germline V gene, CDR1 is SGHRS and CDR2 is YFSETQ.

This clonotype came up a few times. The rearrangement joins TRBV25-1 to TRBJ2-3, with D possibly called TRBD1 or TRBD2 (6 bases each). The CDR3 is 14 amino acids. Trimming took 6 bases from V and 10 from J, leaving 20 bases between them. The germline V gene encodes CDR1 MGHDK and CDR2 SYGVNS. The CDR3 is CASRSWGDTGAQYF. The CDR3 DNA follows: TGTGCCAGCAGAAGTTGGGGGGACACCGGCGCGCAGTATTTT.

The chain has TRBV7-9 and TRBJ1-4; D unresolved. Trimming removed 5 bases from V and 7 bases from J, with 8 bases in between. Germline CDR1 reads SEHNR; CDR2 reads FQNEAQ (reference sequence). The CDR3 loop spans 12 amino acids. CDR3: CASSKMSEKLFF. In nucleotides, the CDR3 is TGTGCCAGCAGCAAGATGAGTGAAAAACTGTTTTTT.

V usage is TRBV4-1 and J usage is TRBJ2-2; D not resolved. Germline lookup yields CDR1 MGHRA and CDR2 YSYEKL. The CDR3 is made up of 17 amino acids. Trimming cost V 4 bases and J 5 bases, with 20 bases left between them. The CDR3: CASSRITVGLGTGELFF. For the CDR3, the DNA is TGCGCCAGCAGCCGGATTACAGTCGGTCTTGGGACCGGGGAGCTGTTTTTT.

The rearrangement links TRBV28 to TRBJ2-3; D gene unclear. CDR1 is MDHEN and CDR2 is SYDVKM in the germline V gene. The CDR3 consists of 12 residues. Trimming pared 8 bases from V and 4 bases from J, leaving 10 bases between. The CDR3 DNA follows: TGTGCCAGCGCCCGGCGTGCAGATACGCAGTATTTT. Its translation is CASARRADTQYF.

This clonotype has only a few counts. This chain joins TRBV7-3 and TRBJ1-2, with 9 bases identical to TRBD1. Germline V gene lookup returns CDR1 SGHTA and CDR2 FQGTGA. Trimming cost V 4 bases and J 8 bases; bases outside gene matches: 5. This CDR3 has 13 amino acids. This chain's CDR3 is CASSSRDREGYTF. The CDR3 region has the DNA TGTGCCAGCAGCTCCCGGGACAGGGAGGGCTACACCTTC.

The V call is TRBV7-8, the J call TRBJ2-3; a possible D gene is TRBD2 (6 bases). From germline, CDR1 is SGHVS and CDR2 FQNEAQ. V was cut by 6 bases and J by 0 bases, with 13 bases left in between. There are 15 residues in the CDR3. The CDR3 sequence: CASSPRAGSTDTQYF. DNA of the CDR3: TGTGCCAGCAGTCCCCGAGCGGGCAGCACAGATACGCAGTATTTT.

This clonotype was detected only a few times. This chain uses TRBV9 with TRBJ1-4, with 9 bases fitting TRBD1. Germline CDR1 SGDLS, CDR2 YYNGEE. The CDR3 extends over 16 amino acids. J lost 2 bases, V lost 3 bases, and 5 bases had no gene match. This chain's CDR3 is CASSAGQGTTNEKLFF. The CDR3 DNA reads as TGTGCCAGCAGCGCGGGACAGGGAACGACTAATGAAAAACTGTTTTTT.

The table lists this clonotype with a few counts. The V gene is TRBV5-6, the J gene TRBJ1-1, with D tentatively TRBD1 (5 bases). V was cut by 0 bases and J by 2 bases, with 14 bases left in between. The length of the CDR3 is 16 residues. CDR1 SGHDT and CDR2 YYEEEE come from the germline V gene. CDR3 in amino acids: CASSLGYGAQNTEAFF. CDR3 DNA: TGTGCCAGCAGCTTGGGATACGGGGCCCAAAACACTGAAGCTTTCTTT.

The chain combines TRBV5-6 with TRBJ2-2; D ambiguous. V lost 2 bases and J 4 bases, leaving 6 bases between the germline ends. The CDR3 is made up of 13 amino acids. The germline V gene has CDR1 SGHDT and CDR2 YYEEEE. CDR3 nucleotides: TGTGCCAGCAGCTTAAGGACCACCGGGGAGCTGTTTTTT. Translating it yields CASSLRTTGELFF. The entire variable domain, with the rest obtained from reference TRBV5-6 and TRBJ2-2, is as follows: DAGVTQSPTHLIKTRGQQVTLRCSPKSGHDTVSWYQQALGQGPQFIFQYYEEEERQRGNFPDRFSGHQFPNYSSELNVNALLLGDSALYLCASSLRTTGELFFGEGSRLTVL.

V usage is TRBV9 and J usage is TRBJ2-1; 7 bases align to TRBD1. CDR1 SGDLS and CDR2 YYNGEE come from the germline V gene. The V gene end was trimmed by 1 base and the J gene end by 10 bases; junction bases not matched to a gene: 11. This CDR3 has 15 residues. The CDR3 reads CASSVSRGWFGEQFF. CDR3 sequence (DNA): TGTGCCAGCAGCGTATCCAGGGGGTGGTTCGGAGAGCAGTTCTTC.

The chain employs TRBV7-2 and TRBJ1-2; the match to TRBD1 covers 9 bases. V shed 0 bases and J 8 bases; nucleotides not matched to a gene: 7. Germline CDR1 is SGHTA and CDR2 is FQGNSA. The CDR3 has 15 residues. CDR3 region: CASSLAPGTGKGYTF. DNA of the CDR3: TGTGCCAGCAGCTTAGCCCCGGGGACAGGGAAGGGCTACACCTTC. Full variable domain (rest looked up from reference TRBV7-2 and TRBJ1-2): GAGVSQSPSNKVTEKGKDVELRCDPISGHTALYWYRQSLGQGLEFLIYFQGNSAPDKSGLPSDRFSAERTGGSVSTLTIQRTQQEDSAVYLCASSLAPGTGKGYTFGSGTRLTVV.

This clonotype was seen a few times. This chain connects TRBV7-2 to TRBJ2-6; 7 bases align to TRBD1. CDR1 and CDR2 from the germline V gene are SGHTA and FQGNSA. V gave up 5 bases and J gave up 2 bases; unmatched junction bases: 18. The length of the CDR3 is 20 residues. The CDR3 spells CASSLRVGRGMSTGANVLTF. CDR3 sequence (DNA): TGTGCCAGCAGCCTCCGGGTCGGCAGGGGGATGTCCACTGGGGCCAACGTCCTGACTTTC.

The chain employs TRBV6-6 and TRBJ1-1, with D perhaps matching TRBD1 (6 bases). V was shortened by 5 bases and J by 2 bases, with 18 bases between the two germline ends. Germline V gene sequence: CDR1 MNHNY, CDR2 SVGAGI (reference sequence). This CDR3 is built from 16 residues. The CDR3, as DNA: TGTGCCAGCAGTCCCCCTCGACAGGTCCTAAACACTGAAGCTTTCTTT. This encodes CASSPPRQVLNTEAFF.

The V call is TRBV12-3 or TRBV12-4, the J call TRBJ2-1; TRBD2 is a possible D gene (7 bases). The V end was cut by 10 bases, the J end by 14 bases, with 30 bases between. This CDR3 is built from 15 residues. The CDR3, as DNA: TGTGCCACCAGCGGGGAAATAGAGGGCGAACGGGACAAGTTCTTC. Its protein product is CATSGEIEGERDKFF.

This clonotype was seen more than once but under ten times. V usage is TRBV27 and J usage is TRBJ2-7; 10 bases match TRBD1. The J segment lost 2 bases and the V segment lost 8 bases, leaving 6 bases of the junction unmatched. The CDR3 sequence is 14 residues long. Germline V lookup: CDR1 MNHEY, CDR2 SMNVEV (reference sequence). CDR3 nucleotide sequence: TGTGCCAGCTGCTCCGGGACAGGGGCCTACGAGCAGTACTTC. Translation gives CASCSGTGAYEQYF.

There are a few counts of this clonotype. The genes are TRBV6-5 and TRBJ1-5; D unclear. The CDR3 runs to 15 residues. Germline V lookup: CDR1 MNHEY, CDR2 SVGAGI. Trimming shortened V by 0 bases and J by 3 bases, and 9 bases separated the two germline ends. The CDR3 is CASSYSRQPNQPQHF. CDR3 nucleotides: TGTGCCAGCAGTTACTCCAGGCAGCCCAATCAGCCCCAGCATTTT.

The table lists this clonotype with a few counts. The rearrangement links TRBV29-1 to TRBJ2-1; 10 bases are a match to TRBD2. Germline loops: CDR1 SQVTM, CDR2 ANQGSEA. The CDR3 totals 16 residues. The ends lost 2 bases at V and 9 bases at J; junction bases unmatched: 13. The CDR3 loop is CSVELQRGGLQGEQFF. The CDR3 DNA follows: TGCAGCGTTGAATTACAGCGGGGGGGCCTCCAGGGTGAGCAGTTCTTC.

The rearrangement links TRBV3-1 to TRBJ2-3, with D perhaps assigned TRBD1 or TRBD2 (5 bases each). The length of the CDR3 is 15 residues. The V and J ends lost 1 base and 3 bases respectively, with 11 bases between them. Germline values: CDR1 LGHDT, CDR2 YNNKEL (reference sequence). The CDR3 sequence: CASSQVGRLTDTQYF. The CDR3 DNA is TGTGCCAGCAGCCAAGTGGGACGATTAACAGATACGCAGTATTTT.

The V gene is TRBV4-3, the J gene TRBJ2-5; no definite D call. There are 15 residues in the CDR3. Germline CDR1 and CDR2: LGHNA and YSLEER. Trimming removed 0 bases from V and 0 bases from J, with 8 bases in between. The CDR3 DNA is TGCGCCAGCAGCCAAGATCGGCAGGACCAAGAGACCCAGTACTTC. Translated, it gives CASSQDRQDQETQYF.

The V call is TRBV20-1, the J call TRBJ1-5; D is unresolved. In germline, CDR1 is DFQATT, CDR2 SNEGSKA (reference sequence). This CDR3 has 15 amino acids. V lost 6 bases and J 0 bases, leaving 15 bases between the germline ends. The DNA of the CDR3 is TGCAGTGCGGCCCCGAACCACTATAGCAATCAGCCCCAGCATTTT. Its protein product is CSAAPNHYSNQPQHF.

This clonotype has only a few counts. The genes are TRBV5-1 and TRBJ1-2, with D uncertain. CDR1 SGHRS and CDR2 YFSETQ come from the germline V gene. This CDR3 region has 15 residues. V was pared by 0 bases and J by 4 bases, with 13 bases between. CDR3 bases: TGCGCCAGCAGCTTGGGGCGCCAGGCCATCTATGGCTACACCTTC. Amino acids: CASSLGRQAIYGYTF.

CDR3 in amino acids: CASSLTGNWEQYF. CDR3 bases: TGTGCCAGCAGCCTGACAGGGAATTGGGAGCAGTACTTC. The genes are TRBV7-9 and TRBJ2-7, with 7 nucleotides matching TRBD1. The CDR3 runs 13 residues. Germline values: CDR1 SEHNR, CDR2 FQNEAQ (reference sequence). After removal of 5 bases from V and 7 bases from J, the junction contained 8 bases not matched to a gene. Filled out from reference TRBV7-9 and TRBJ2-7, the complete variable domain reads DTGVSQNPRHKITKRGQNVTFRCDPISEHNRLYWYRQTLGQGPEFLTYFQNEAQLEKSRLLSDRFSAERPKGSFSTLEIQRTEQGDSAMYLCASSLTGNWEQYFGPGTRLTVT.

The J gene is TRBJ2-3, the V gene TRBV5-1, with D tentatively TRBD1 (6 bases). This CDR3 comprises 12 residues. Germline V gene sequence: CDR1 SGHRS, CDR2 YFSETQ. Trimming removed 5 bases at V and 4 bases at J, with 8 bases between. CDR3 amino acids: CASRTGSDTQYF. The CDR3 DNA follows: TGCGCCAGCAGAACAGGGTCAGATACGCAGTATTTT. The variable domain in full, with the rest retrieved from reference TRBV5-1 and TRBJ2-3, is KAGVTQTPRYLIKTRGQQVTLSCSPISGHRSVSWYQQTPGQGLQFLFEYFSETQRNKGNFPGRFSGRQFSNSRSEMNVSTLELGDSALYLCASRTGSDTQYFGPGTRLTVL.

At least ten counts were recorded for this clonotype. The rearrangement joins TRBV23-1 to TRBJ2-7; TRBD1 matches 9 bases. TRBV23-1 is sorted into the ORF group, with uncertain function. CDR3 length: 15 amino acids. V lost 1 base, J lost 6 bases, and 7 bases stayed unmatched. The CDR3 here is CASSQYSRTGAEQYF. CDR3 DNA sequence: TGCGCCAGCAGTCAATATTCACGGACAGGGGCCGAGCAGTACTTC.

This clonotype was found many times. The CDR3 DNA follows: TGTGCCAGCAGACGAACTGGTGGGGCCAACGTCCTGACTTTC. Its translation: CASRRTGGANVLTF. V and J are TRBV5-6 and TRBJ2-6; D unclear. The CDR3 totals 14 residues. V dropped 5 bases and J dropped 3 bases, with 9 bases sitting between them. CDR1 is SGHDT and CDR2 is YYEEEE in the germline V gene. Combining the CDR3 with reference TRBV5-6 and TRBJ2-6 gives the whole variable domain DAGVTQSPTHLIKTRGQQVTLRCSPKSGHDTVSWYQQALGQGPQFIFQYYEEEERQRGNFPDRFSGHQFPNYSSELNVNALLLGDSALYLCASRRTGGANVLTFGAGSRLTVL.

The rearrangement links TRBV2 to TRBJ1-6; D is possibly TRBD1 (5 bases). Germline CDR1 SNHLY, CDR2 FYNNEI. The CDR3 has 13 residues. V was clipped by 4 bases and J by 10 bases, with 11 bases between them. The CDR3 DNA reads TGTGCCAGCAGTGTGGGGGTAGAATCACCCCTCCACTTT. Its translation is CASSVGVESPLHF. Full variable domain (remainder filled in from reference TRBV2 and TRBJ1-6): EPEVTQTPSHQVTQMGQEVILRCVPISNHLYFYWYRQILGQKVEFLVSFYNNEISEKSEIFDDQFSVERPDGSNFTLKIRSTKLEDSAMYFCASSVGVESPLHFGNGTRLTVT.

V gene TRBV7-2 combines with J gene TRBJ1-5; D is perhaps TRBD1 (6 bases). This CDR3 is built from 14 residues. CDR1 and CDR2 from the germline V gene are SGHTA and FQGNSA. Trimming left V 5 bases short and J 9 bases short, with 17 bases between. CDR3 region: CASSPEGGDPPQHF. As DNA, the CDR3 is TGTGCCAGCAGCCCCGAAGGGGGGGATCCGCCCCAGCATTTT. The full variable domain, with the rest looked up from reference TRBV7-2 and TRBJ1-5, is GAGVSQSPSNKVTEKGKDVELRCDPISGHTALYWYRQSLGQGLEFLIYFQGNSAPDKSGLPSDRFSAERTGGSVSTLTIQRTQQEDSAVYLCASSPEGGDPPQHFGDGTRLSIL.

V gene TRBV7-9 combines with J gene TRBJ1-2; D gene unclear. Trimming pared 6 bases from V and 4 bases from J, leaving 18 bases between. The germline CDR1 and CDR2 sequences are SEHNR and FQNEAQ (reference sequence). The CDR3 loop spans 15 amino acids. CDR3 residues: CASSPPAGFSYGYTF. In DNA form, the CDR3 reads TGTGCCAGCAGTCCCCCGGCAGGCTTTTCCTATGGCTACACCTTC.